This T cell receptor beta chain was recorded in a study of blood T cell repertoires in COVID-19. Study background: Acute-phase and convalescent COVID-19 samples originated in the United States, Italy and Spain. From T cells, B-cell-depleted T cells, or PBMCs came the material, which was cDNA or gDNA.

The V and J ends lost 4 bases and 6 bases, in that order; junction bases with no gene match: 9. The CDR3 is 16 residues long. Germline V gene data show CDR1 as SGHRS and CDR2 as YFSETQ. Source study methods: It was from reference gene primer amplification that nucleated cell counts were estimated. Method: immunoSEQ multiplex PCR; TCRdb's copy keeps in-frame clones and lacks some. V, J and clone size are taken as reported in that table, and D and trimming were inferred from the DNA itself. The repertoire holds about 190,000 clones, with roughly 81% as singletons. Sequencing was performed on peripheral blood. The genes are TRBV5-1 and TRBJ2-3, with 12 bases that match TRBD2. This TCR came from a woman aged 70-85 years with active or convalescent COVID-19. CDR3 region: CASSVDPGTSGDTQYF. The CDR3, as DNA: TGCGCCAGCAGCGTAGACCCGGGGACTAGCGGGGATACGCAGTATTTT. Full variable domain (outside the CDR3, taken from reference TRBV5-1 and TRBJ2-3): KAGVTQTPRYLIKTRGQQVTLSCSPISGHRSVSWYQQTPGQGLQFLFEYFSETQRNKGNFPGRFSGRQFSNSRSEMNVSTLELGDSALYLCASSVDPGTSGDTQYFGPGTRLTVL.